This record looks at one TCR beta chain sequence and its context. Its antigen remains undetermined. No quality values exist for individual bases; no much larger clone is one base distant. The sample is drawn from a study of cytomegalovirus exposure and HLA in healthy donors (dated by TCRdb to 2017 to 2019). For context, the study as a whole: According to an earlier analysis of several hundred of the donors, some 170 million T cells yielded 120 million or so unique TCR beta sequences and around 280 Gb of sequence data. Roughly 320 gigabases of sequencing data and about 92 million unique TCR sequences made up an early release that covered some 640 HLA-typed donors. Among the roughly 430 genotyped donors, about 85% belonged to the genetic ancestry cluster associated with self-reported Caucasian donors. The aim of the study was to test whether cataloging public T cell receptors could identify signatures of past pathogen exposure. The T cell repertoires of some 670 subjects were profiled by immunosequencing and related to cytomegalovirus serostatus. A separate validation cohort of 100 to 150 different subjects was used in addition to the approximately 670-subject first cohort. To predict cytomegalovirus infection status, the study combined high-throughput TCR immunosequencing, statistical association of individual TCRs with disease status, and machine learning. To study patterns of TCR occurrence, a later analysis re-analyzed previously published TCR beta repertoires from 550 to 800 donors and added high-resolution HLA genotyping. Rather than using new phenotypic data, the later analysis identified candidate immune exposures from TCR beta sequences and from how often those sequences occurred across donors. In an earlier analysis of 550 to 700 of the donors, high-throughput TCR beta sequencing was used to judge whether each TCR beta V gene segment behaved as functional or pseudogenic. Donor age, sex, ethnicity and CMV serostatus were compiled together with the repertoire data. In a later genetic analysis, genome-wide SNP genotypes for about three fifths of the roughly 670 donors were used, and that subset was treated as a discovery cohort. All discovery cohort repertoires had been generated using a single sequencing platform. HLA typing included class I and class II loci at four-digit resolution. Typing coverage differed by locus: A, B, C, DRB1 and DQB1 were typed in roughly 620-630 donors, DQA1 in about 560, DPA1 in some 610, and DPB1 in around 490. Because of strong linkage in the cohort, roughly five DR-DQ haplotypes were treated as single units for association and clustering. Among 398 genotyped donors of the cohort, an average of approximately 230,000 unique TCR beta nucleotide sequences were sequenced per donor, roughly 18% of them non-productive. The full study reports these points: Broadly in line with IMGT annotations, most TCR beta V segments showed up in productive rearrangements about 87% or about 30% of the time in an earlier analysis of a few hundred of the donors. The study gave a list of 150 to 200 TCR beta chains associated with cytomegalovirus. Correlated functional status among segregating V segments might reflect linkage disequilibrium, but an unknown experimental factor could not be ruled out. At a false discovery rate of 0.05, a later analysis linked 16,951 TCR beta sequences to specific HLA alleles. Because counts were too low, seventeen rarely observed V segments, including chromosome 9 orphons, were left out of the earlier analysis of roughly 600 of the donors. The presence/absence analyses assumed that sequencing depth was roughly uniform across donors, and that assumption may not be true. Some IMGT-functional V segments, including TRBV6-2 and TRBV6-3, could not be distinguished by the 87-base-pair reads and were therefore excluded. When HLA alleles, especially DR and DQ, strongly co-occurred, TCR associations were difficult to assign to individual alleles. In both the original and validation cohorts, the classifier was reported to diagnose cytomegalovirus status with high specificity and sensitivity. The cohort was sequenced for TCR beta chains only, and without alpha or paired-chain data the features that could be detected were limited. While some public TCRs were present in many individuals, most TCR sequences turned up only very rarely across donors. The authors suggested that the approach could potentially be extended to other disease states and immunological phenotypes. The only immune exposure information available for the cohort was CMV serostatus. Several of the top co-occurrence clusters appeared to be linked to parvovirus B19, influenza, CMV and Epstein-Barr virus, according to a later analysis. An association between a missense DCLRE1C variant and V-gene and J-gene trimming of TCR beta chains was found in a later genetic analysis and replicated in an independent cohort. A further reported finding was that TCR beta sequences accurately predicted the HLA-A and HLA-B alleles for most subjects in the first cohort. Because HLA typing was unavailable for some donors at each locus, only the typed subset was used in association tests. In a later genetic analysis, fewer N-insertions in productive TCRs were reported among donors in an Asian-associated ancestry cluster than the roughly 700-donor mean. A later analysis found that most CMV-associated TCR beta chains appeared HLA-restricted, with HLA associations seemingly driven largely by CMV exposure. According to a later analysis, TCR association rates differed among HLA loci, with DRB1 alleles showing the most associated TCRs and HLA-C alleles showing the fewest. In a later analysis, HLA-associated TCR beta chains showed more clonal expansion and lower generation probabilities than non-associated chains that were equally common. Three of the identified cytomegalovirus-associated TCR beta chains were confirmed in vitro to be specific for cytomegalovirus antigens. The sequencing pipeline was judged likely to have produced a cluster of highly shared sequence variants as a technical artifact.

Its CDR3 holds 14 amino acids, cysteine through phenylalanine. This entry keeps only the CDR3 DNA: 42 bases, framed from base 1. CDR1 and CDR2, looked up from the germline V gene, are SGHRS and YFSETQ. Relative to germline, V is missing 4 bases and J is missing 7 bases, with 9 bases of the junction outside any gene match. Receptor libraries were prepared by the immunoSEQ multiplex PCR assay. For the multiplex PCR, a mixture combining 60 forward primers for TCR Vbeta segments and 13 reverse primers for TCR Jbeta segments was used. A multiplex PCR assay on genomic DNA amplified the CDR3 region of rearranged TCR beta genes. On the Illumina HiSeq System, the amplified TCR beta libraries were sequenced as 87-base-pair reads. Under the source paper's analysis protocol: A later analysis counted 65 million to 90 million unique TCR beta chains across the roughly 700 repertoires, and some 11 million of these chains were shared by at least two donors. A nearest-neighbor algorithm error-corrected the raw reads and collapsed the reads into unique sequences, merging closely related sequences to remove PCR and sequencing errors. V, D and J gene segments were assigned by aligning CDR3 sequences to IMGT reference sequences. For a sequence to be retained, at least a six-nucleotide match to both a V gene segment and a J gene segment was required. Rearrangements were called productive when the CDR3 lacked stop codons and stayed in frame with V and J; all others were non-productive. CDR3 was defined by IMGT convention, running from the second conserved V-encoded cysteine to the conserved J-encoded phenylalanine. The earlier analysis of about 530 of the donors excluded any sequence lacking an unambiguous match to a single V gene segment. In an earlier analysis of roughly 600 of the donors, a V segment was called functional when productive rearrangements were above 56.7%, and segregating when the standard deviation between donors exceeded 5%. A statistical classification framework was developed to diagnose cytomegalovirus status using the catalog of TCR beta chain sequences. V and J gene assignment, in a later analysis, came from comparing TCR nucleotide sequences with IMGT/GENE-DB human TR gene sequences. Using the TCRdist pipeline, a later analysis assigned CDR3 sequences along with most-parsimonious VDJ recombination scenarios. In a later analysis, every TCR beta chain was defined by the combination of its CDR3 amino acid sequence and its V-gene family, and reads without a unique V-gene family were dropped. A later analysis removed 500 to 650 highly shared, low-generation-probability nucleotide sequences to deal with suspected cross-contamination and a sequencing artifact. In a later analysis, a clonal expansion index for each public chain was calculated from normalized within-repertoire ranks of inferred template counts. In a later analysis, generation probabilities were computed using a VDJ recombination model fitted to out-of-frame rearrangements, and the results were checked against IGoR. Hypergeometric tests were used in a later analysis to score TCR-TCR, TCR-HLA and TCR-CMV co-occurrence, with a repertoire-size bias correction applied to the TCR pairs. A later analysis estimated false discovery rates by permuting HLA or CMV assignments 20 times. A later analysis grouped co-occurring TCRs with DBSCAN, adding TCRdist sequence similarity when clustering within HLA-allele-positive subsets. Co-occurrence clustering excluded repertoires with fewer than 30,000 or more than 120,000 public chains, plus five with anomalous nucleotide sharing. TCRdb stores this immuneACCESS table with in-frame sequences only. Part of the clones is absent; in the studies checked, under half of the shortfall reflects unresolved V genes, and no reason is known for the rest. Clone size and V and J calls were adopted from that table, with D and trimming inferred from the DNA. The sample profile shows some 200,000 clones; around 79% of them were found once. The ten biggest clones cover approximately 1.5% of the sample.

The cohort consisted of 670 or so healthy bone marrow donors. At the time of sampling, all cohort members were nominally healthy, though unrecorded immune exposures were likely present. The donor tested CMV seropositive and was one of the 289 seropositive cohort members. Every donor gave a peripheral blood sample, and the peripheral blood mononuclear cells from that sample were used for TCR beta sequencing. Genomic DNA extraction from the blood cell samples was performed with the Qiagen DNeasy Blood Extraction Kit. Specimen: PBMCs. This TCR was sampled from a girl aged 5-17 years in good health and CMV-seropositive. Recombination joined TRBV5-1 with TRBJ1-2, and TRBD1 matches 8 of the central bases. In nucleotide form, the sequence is TGCGCCAGCAGCCCCACCCAGGGGGCGAGTGGCTACACCTTC. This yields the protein CASSPTQGASGYTF. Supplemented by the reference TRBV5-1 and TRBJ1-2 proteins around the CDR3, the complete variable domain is KAGVTQTPRYLIKTRGQQVTLSCSPISGHRSVSWYQQTPGQGLQFLFEYFSETQRNKGNFPGRFSGRQFSNSRSEMNVSTLELGDSALYLCASSPTQGASGYTFGSGTRLTVV.